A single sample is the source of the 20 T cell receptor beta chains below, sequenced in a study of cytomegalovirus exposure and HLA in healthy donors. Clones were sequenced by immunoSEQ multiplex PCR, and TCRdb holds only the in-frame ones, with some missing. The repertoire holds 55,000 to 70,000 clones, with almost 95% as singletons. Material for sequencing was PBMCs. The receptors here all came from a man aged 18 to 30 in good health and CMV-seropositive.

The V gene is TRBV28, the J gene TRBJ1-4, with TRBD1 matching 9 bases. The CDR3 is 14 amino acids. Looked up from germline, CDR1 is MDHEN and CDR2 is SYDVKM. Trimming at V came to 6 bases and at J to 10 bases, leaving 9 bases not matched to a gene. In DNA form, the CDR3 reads TGTGCCAGCAGCCTGGGACAGGGAAAGGGAAAACTGTTTTTT. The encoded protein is CASSLGQGKGKLFF.

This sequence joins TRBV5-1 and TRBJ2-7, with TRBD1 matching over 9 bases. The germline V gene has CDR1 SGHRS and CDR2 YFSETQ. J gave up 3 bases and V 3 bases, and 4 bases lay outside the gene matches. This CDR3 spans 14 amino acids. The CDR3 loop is CASSSGQGSYEQYF. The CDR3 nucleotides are TGCGCCAGCAGCTCGGGACAGGGCAGCTACGAGCAGTACTTC.

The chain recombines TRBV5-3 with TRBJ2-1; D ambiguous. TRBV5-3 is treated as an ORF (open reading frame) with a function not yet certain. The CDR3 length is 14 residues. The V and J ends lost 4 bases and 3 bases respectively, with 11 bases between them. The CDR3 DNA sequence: TGTGCCAGAAGCCGACGAGGCTACTACAATGAGCAGTTCTTC. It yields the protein CARSRRGYYNEQFF.

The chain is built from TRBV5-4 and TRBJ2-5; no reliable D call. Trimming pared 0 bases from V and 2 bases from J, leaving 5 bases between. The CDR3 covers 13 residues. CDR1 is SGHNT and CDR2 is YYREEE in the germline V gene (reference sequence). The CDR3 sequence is CASSLAFQETQYF. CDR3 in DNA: TGTGCCAGCAGCTTGGCCTTTCAAGAGACCCAGTACTTC.

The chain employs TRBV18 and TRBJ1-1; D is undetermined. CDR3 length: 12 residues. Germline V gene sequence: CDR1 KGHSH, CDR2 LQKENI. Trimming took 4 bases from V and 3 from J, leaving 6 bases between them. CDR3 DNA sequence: TGTGCCAGCTCACAACGGGACACTGAAGCTTTCTTT. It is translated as CASSQRDTEAFF.

CDR3 amino acids: CASSPPDRGDYNEQFF. The CDR3 nucleotides read TGTGCCAGCTCACCACCCGACAGGGGGGACTACAATGAGCAGTTCTTC. This sequence joins TRBV18 and TRBJ2-1, with TRBD1 matching 9 bases. The germline V gene has CDR1 KGHSH and CDR2 LQKENI. There are 16 residues in the CDR3. V lost 0 bases, J lost 3 bases, and 3 bases stayed unmatched.

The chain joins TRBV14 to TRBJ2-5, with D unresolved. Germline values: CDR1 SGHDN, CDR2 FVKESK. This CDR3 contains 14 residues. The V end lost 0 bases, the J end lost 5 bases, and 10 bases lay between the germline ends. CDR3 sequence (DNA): TGTGCCAGCAGCCAAGATGAGTTCAGGGAGACCCAGTACTTC. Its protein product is CASSQDEFRETQYF.

CDR3 sequence reads: CASSLGIEYNEQFF. CDR3 sequence (DNA): TGTGCCAGCAGCCTAGGCATCGAGTACAATGAGCAGTTCTTC. The rearrangement uses TRBV6-1 and TRBJ2-1; D is ambiguous. Per germline, CDR1 MNHNS and CDR2 SASEGT. The CDR3 has 14 amino acids. The V and J ends lost 6 bases and 4 bases respectively, with 13 bases between them.

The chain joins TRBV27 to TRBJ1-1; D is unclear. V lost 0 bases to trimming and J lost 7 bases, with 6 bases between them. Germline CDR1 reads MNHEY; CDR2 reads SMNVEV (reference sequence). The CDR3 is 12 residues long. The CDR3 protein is CASSLSRGEAFF. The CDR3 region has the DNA TGTGCCAGCAGTTTATCTCGCGGTGAAGCTTTCTTT.

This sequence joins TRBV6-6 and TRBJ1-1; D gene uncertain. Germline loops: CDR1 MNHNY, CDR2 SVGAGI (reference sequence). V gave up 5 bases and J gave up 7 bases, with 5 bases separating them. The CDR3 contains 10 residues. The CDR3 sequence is CASSTYEAFF. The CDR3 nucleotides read TGTGCCAGCAGTACCTATGAAGCTTTCTTT.

CDR3 nucleotide sequence: TGCGCCAGCAGCTCCCACCAGGGGTACCAAGAGACCCAGTACTTC. It is translated as CASSSHQGYQETQYF. The chain has TRBV5-1 and TRBJ2-5; the D gene is possibly TRBD1 (6 bases). The CDR3 length is 15 residues. CDR1 and CDR2 from the germline V gene are SGHRS and YFSETQ. The ends were cut back, 3 bases at V and 0 bases at J, with 12 bases in the middle.

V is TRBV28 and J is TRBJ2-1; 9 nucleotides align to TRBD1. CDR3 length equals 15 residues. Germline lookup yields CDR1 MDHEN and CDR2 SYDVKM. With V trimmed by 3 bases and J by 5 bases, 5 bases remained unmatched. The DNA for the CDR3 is TGTGCCAGCAGTTTCGCGGACAGGGGCGACAATGAGCAGTTCTTC. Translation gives CASSFADRGDNEQFF.

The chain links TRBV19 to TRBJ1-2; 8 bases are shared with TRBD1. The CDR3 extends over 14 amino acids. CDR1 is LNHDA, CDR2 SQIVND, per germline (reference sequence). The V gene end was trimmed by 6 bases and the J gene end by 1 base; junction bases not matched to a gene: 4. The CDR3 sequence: CASSPDRVNYGYTF. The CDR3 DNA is TGTGCCAGTAGCCCGGACAGGGTTAACTATGGCTACACCTTC.

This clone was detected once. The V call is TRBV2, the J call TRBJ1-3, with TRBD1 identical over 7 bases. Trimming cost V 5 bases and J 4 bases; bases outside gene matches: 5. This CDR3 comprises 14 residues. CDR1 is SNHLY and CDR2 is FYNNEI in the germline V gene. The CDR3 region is CASSSGTEGNTIYF. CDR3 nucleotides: TGTGCCAGCAGTTCCGGGACAGAAGGAAACACCATATATTTT.

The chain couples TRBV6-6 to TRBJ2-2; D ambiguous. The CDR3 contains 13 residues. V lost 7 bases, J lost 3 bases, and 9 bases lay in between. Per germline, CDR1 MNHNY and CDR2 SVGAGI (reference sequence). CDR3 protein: CASTVTDTGELFF. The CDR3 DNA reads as TGTGCCAGCACTGTCACAGACACCGGGGAGCTGTTTTTT.

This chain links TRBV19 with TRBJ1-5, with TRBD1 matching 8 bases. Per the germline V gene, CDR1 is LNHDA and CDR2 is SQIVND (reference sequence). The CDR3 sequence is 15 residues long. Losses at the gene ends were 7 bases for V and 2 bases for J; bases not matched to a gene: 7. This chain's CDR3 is CASTGWGQGNQPQHF. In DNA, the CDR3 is TGTGCCAGTACCGGGTGGGGACAGGGCAATCAGCCCCAGCATTTT.

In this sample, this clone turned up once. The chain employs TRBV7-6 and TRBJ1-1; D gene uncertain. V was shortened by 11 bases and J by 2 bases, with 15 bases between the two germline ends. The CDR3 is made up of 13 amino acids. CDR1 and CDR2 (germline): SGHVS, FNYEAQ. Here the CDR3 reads CASTRGVNTEAFF. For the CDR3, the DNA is TGTGCCTCAACACGGGGTGTCAACACTGAAGCTTTCTTT.

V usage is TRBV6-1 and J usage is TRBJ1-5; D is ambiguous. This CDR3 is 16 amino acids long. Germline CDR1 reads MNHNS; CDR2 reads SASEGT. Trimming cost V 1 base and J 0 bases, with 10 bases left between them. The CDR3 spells CASSEGAADSNQPQHF. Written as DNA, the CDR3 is TGTGCCAGCAGTGAAGGGGCAGCTGATAGCAATCAGCCCCAGCATTTT.

CDR3 nucleotide sequence: TGTGCCAGCGAGCGCTCCGACACCGGGGAGCTGTTTTTT. Residues: CASERSDTGELFF. The chain links TRBV27 to TRBJ2-2; unclear D gene. The CDR3 covers 13 residues. V shed 8 bases and J shed 3 bases, with 10 bases lying between them. CDR1 and CDR2 from the germline V gene are MNHEY and SMNVEV (reference sequence).

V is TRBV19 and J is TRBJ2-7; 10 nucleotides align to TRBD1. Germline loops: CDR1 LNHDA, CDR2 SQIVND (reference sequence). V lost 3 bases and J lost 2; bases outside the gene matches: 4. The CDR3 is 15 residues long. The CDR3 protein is CASSMRDRGAYEQYF. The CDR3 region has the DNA TGTGCCAGTAGTATGAGGGACAGGGGAGCCTACGAGCAGTACTTC.